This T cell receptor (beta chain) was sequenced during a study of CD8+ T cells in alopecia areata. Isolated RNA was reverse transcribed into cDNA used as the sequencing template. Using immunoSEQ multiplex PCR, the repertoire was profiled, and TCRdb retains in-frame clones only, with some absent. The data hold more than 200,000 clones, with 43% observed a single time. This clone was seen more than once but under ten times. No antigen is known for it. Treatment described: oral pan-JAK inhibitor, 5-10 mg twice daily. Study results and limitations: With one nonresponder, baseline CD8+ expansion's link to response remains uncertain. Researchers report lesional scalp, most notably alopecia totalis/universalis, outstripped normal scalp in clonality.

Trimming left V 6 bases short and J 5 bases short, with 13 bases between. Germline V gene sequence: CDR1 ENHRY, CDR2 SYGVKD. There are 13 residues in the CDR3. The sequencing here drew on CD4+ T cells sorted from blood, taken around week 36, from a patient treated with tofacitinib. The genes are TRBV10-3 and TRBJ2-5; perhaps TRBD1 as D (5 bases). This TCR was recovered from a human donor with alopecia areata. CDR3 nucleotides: TGTGCCATCAGGCAGGGAACGCAGGAGACCCAGTACTTC. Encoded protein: CAIRQGTQETQYF.